Listed below are T cell receptor beta chains from one sample, sequenced in a study of T-cell memory formation after mild COVID-19. TCRdb analysed the 5' RACE reads with MiXCR anew, one entry per CDR3 protein. Altogether roughly 250,000 distinct CDR3 sequences are present, 15% to 20% being singletons, with the ten largest covering around 3.8%. Sequencing was carried out using PBMCs or a T cell subset sorted from them (not recorded which). The receptors come from a man between 18 and 35 years old who had mild COVID-19 (a few samples of this study predate the infection). Cell type and time point are not known. The CDR3 runs from the conserved cysteine through the conserved F or W. D genes are given only for firm matches. Part of the rows lack a size; the others show once, few, many or a class for expanded clones.

few	.	TRBV20-1	TRBJ1-4	TGCAGTGGCAGAGGGCGGAGGGGAGAAAAACTGTTTTTT	CSGRGRRGEKLFF
few	TRBD2	TRBV6-2/TRBV6-3	TRBJ2-2	TGTGCCAGCAGTTACGAGCGGGGGGGGAACACCGGGGAGCTGTTTTTT	CASSYERGGNTGELFF
.	TRBD1	TRBV4-2	TRBJ1-2	TGTGCCAGCAGCCCGGGACAGGCTAACTATGGCTACACCTTC	CASSPGQANYGYTF
few	TRBD2	TRBV10-3	TRBJ2-2	TGTGCCATCATGGCTAGCGGTGGTTATAGGAACACCGGGGAGCTGTTTTTT	CAIMASGGYRNTGELFF
few	.	TRBV4-3	TRBJ1-1	TGCGCCAGCAGCCAAGATGCCGGGAGGGGAGCTTTCTTT	CASSQDAGRGAFF
.	TRBD2	TRBV27	TRBJ2-1	TGTGCCAGCAGTTTGGGGGGACTAGCGGAGAATGAGCAGTTCTTC	CASSLGGLAENEQFF
few	.	TRBV7-2	TRBJ2-3	TGTGCCAGCAGCTTGGGCCGGAATACGCAGTATTTT	CASSLGRNTQYF
.	.	TRBV19	TRBJ2-5	TGTGCCAGTAGTATTCCCAGGCTGGAGACCCAGTACTTC	CASSIPRLETQYF
.	.	TRBV5-6	TRBJ2-1	TGTGCCAGCAGCTTCGACAGGTTTAGTAATGAGCAGTTCTTC	CASSFDRFSNEQFF
many	.	TRBV28	TRBJ1-1	TGTGCCAGCTCTAGAGAGACGAACACTGAAGCTTTCTTT	CASSRETNTEAFF
few	TRBD1	TRBV7-3	TRBJ1-1	TGTGCCAGCAGCTTGCAGGGGGGTAGGGACACTGAAGCTTTCTTT	CASSLQGGRDTEAFF
.	.	TRBV5-1	TRBJ2-7	TGCGCCAGCAGCTTTGGAGCCGGGGAACGGTCCGAGCAGTACTTC	CASSFGAGERSEQYF
.	.	TRBV6-5	TRBJ1-2	TGTGCCAGCAGGACAGGCAAATATGGCTACACCTTC	CASRTGKYGYTF
.	.	TRBV3-1	TRBJ2-1	TGTGCCAGCAGTACCTCAGGGTTACGTTACAATGAGCAGTTCTTC	CASSTSGLRYNEQFF
few	.	TRBV6-6	TRBJ1-2	TGTGCCAGCAGCTCAGGGGTGGGTGGCTACACCTTC	CASSSGVGGYTF
few	.	TRBV10-3	TRBJ1-5	TGTGCCATCAGTGAAGCGGGGTCCCATAATCAGCCCCAGCATTTT	CAISEAGSHNQPQHF
.	.	TRBV7-2	TRBJ2-3	TGTGCCAGCAGGGCAAGGCCCACAGATACGCAGTATTTT	CASRARPTDTQYF
few	.	TRBV19	TRBJ2-3	TGTGCCAGTAGTGTCGGGACCCTTAGCACAGATACGCAGTATTTT	CASSVGTLSTDTQYF
many	.	TRBV7-2	TRBJ1-3	TGTGCCAGCAGCTCCCAAATCTCTGGAAACACCATATATTTT	CASSSQISGNTIYF
.	.	TRBV7-9	TRBJ1-4	TGTGCCAGCAGCCCCTCGCCTGAGGGCGAAAAACTGTTTTTT	CASSPSPEGEKLFF
.	TRBD1	TRBV12-3/TRBV12-4	TRBJ2-7	TGTGCCAGCAGTAAGGACAGGGTGTACGAGCAGTACTTC	CASSKDRVYEQYF
many	TRBD1	TRBV15	TRBJ1-2	TGTGCCACCCGATTCCAGGGGGCTATACGCTACACCTTC	CATRFQGAIRYTF
many	.	TRBV9	TRBJ2-4	TGTGCCAGTGGGCCTTTCCTAGCCAAAAACATTCAGTACTTC	CASGPFLAKNIQYF
.	TRBD2	TRBV29-1	TRBJ2-3	TGCAGCGCAAGCGGGGGTAGCACAGATACGCAGTATTTT	CSASGGSTDTQYF
few	.	TRBV5-6	TRBJ1-1	TGTGCCAGCCGTCGGACGTTAATGGCTCACACTGAAGCTTTCTTT	CASRRTLMAHTEAFF
.	.	TRBV7-9	TRBJ2-1	TGTGCCAGCAGCTTAGAGCAGGGCTCGGCTGAGCAGTTCTTC	CASSLEQGSAEQFF
.	.	TRBV5-3	TRBJ1-5	TGTGCCACAGTCGCGGGACCGAACTTGGAAGTGGGCAATCAGCCCCAGCATTTT	CATVAGPNLEVGNQPQHF
few	.	TRBV5-1	TRBJ1-2	TGCGCCAGCAAGGAGAACTATGGCTACACCTTC	CASKENYGYTF
once	.	TRBV12-3/TRBV12-4	TRBJ2-1	TGTGCCAGCAGTTTCGTCGTGGCTGAGCAGTTCTTC	CASSFVVAEQFF
few	TRBD2	TRBV7-2	TRBJ2-3	TGTGCCAGCAGCTTACCACGGGGGGGCCTCCTATCTGAAGATACGCAGTATTTT	CASSLPRGGLLSEDTQYF
few	TRBD2	TRBV20-1	TRBJ2-5	TGCAGTGCTAGGGATAGCGGGGGGGCTGGGGCGACCCAGTACTTC	CSARDSGGAGATQYF
.	.	TRBV6-5	TRBJ1-2	TGTGCCAGCAGATCGAGCGGGGTTAGCTATGGCTACACCTTC	CASRSSGVSYGYTF
once	TRBD2	TRBV6-2/TRBV6-3	TRBJ2-7	TGTGCCAGCAGAATACCACTAGCGGGGGGAAACGAGCAGTACTTC	CASRIPLAGGNEQYF
.	.	TRBV5-8	TRBJ1-2	TGTGCCAGCAGCTTAAGATTCACTAACTATGGCTACACCTTC	CASSLRFTNYGYTF
many	.	TRBV27	TRBJ2-5	TGTGCCAGCAGTTCTGCGGGACAGCCTTTGAGGGGGGCCCAGTACTTC	CASSSAGQPLRGAQYF
many	.	TRBV6-6	TRBJ2-3	TGTGCCAGCAGCCCACACGCACTGAGCACAGATACGCAGTATTTT	CASSPHALSTDTQYF
once	TRBD1	TRBV12-3/TRBV12-4	TRBJ2-7	TGTGCCAGCAGATTCCGGACAGGGCCCTACGAGCAGTACTTC	CASRFRTGPYEQYF
few	.	TRBV10-3	TRBJ1-5	TGTGCCATCAGTGATGGGGGAGTGGGGCGACCCCAGCATTTT	CAISDGGVGRPQHF
.	TRBD2	TRBV9	TRBJ2-3	TGTGCCAGCAGCAAACGGACTAGCCAAGACGGAGATACGCAGTATTTT	CASSKRTSQDGDTQYF
.	TRBD1	TRBV5-1	TRBJ2-2	TGCGCCAGCAGCTTGACAGGGGCCCGAGACGACACCGGGGAGCTGTTTTTT	CASSLTGARDDTGELFF
.	.	TRBV5-1	TRBJ2-3	TGCGCCAGCAGCTCGAACCCACAGGGAAGTGGGGGAGATACGCAGTATTTT	CASSSNPQGSGGDTQYF